The clone carrying this T cell receptor (beta chain) has just one count. The data belong to a study of T cell repertoires in ileal Crohn's disease. Stated time point: neoterminal ileum biopsy at postoperative endoscopy, about 6 months after surgery. This CDR3 region has 13 residues. CDR1 is MNHEY, CDR2 SMNVEV, per germline (reference sequence). V was pared by 6 bases and J by 9 bases, with 8 bases of the junction left unmatched. Profiling relied on immunoSEQ multiplex PCR, and the TCRdb table lists in-frame clones only, not all of them. The profile covers about 62,000 clones, with roughly 91% appearing a single time and roughly 2% taken by the ten largest.

The sample was ileal tissue. The TCR comes from an adult with Crohn's disease. This chain connects TRBV27 to TRBJ1-5; 7 bases are shared with TRBD1. The CDR3: CASRLTGMGPQHF. CDR3 nucleotides: TGTGCCAGCAGACTGACAGGGATGGGGCCCCAGCATTTT.